These T cell receptor beta chains were read from a single sample in a study of shared clonotypes between healthy human individuals. Sequencing was performed with immunoSEQ multiplex PCR; in TCRdb, only in-frame clones are kept and a portion is missing. The sample has 1.6 million or so clones; about 96% are singletons. The sample was naive CD4+ T cells sorted from blood. The receptors were sampled from a man under 40 in good health. The CDR3 runs from the conserved cysteine through the conserved F or W. The order of the fields is CDR3 protein, CDR3 DNA, clone size, CDR3 length, J gene, V gene, D gene. A D gene is named only where the DNA matches it firmly. The size of a clone is reported for some rows only, either as once, few or many, or as a class for expanded clones.

CDR3aa: CASSPSGNEQYF
CDR3nt: TGTGCCAGCTCACCTAGCGGGAATGAGCAGTACTTC
abundance: once
len: 12
j_gene: TRBJ2-7
v_gene: TRBV18
d_gene: TRBD2

CDR3aa: CASSPRSLQETQYF
CDR3nt: TGTGCCAGCAGCCCTCGCAGCCTCCAAGAGACCCAGTACTTC
abundance: NA
len: 14
j_gene: TRBJ2-5
v_gene: TRBV7-2
d_gene: NA

CDR3aa: CASRESGANVLTF
CDR3nt: TGTGCCAGTAGGGAGTCTGGGGCCAACGTCCTGACTTTC
abundance: once
len: 13
j_gene: TRBJ2-6
v_gene: TRBV6-1
d_gene: NA

CDR3aa: CASKPAREINSYNEQFF
CDR3nt: TGTGCCAGCAAACCCGCGCGGGAAATAAACTCCTACAATGAGCAGTTCTTC
abundance: NA
len: 17
j_gene: TRBJ2-1
v_gene: TRBV27
d_gene: NA

CDR3aa: CASSPLGGPHGYTF
CDR3nt: TGTGCCAGCAGCCCCCTCGGGGGGCCCCATGGCTACACCTTC
abundance: NA
len: 14
j_gene: TRBJ1-2
v_gene: TRBV7-9
d_gene: NA

CDR3aa: CASRPTGTAGGYTF
CDR3nt: TGTGCCAGCAGGCCAACCGGGACAGCGGGTGGCTACACCTTC
abundance: NA
len: 14
j_gene: TRBJ1-2
v_gene: TRBV28
d_gene: TRBD1

CDR3aa: CASSFRGQPQHF
CDR3nt: TGTGCCAGCAGCTTCAGGGGTCAGCCCCAGCATTTT
abundance: NA
len: 12
j_gene: TRBJ1-5
v_gene: TRBV13
d_gene: NA

CDR3aa: CASSYRSSGNTIYF
CDR3nt: TGTGCCAGCAGTTACCGAAGTTCTGGAAACACCATATATTTT
abundance: NA
len: 14
j_gene: TRBJ1-3
v_gene: TRBV6-6
d_gene: NA

CDR3aa: CASSPGNTGELFF
CDR3nt: TGTGCCAGCAGTCCTGGGAACACCGGGGAGCTGTTTTTT
abundance: NA
len: 13
j_gene: TRBJ2-2
v_gene: TRBV28
d_gene: NA

CDR3aa: CASSVLQGRGELFF
CDR3nt: TGTGCCAGCAGTGTACTACAGGGGAGGGGGGAGCTGTTTTTT
abundance: NA
len: 14
j_gene: TRBJ2-2
v_gene: TRBV6-5
d_gene: NA

CDR3aa: CAISREGTNYGYTF
CDR3nt: TGTGCCATCAGCCGAGAGGGGACTAACTATGGCTACACCTTC
abundance: NA
len: 14
j_gene: TRBJ1-2
v_gene: TRBV10-3
d_gene: NA

CDR3aa: CASSFRQDSYNEQFF
CDR3nt: TGTGCCAGCAGCTTTCGACAGGACTCCTACAATGAGCAGTTCTTC
abundance: NA
len: 15
j_gene: TRBJ2-1
v_gene: TRBV7-9
d_gene: NA

CDR3aa: CASSPSRGLSETQYF
CDR3nt: TGCGCCAGCAGCCCGTCGCGTGGGCTTTCGGAGACCCAGTACTTC
abundance: NA
len: 15
j_gene: TRBJ2-5
v_gene: TRBV5-1
d_gene: NA

CDR3aa: CASSLSRGNQPQHF
CDR3nt: TGTGCCAGCAGCCTCAGTAGGGGCAATCAGCCCCAGCATTTT
abundance: NA
len: 14
j_gene: TRBJ1-5
v_gene: TRBV27
d_gene: NA

CDR3aa: CASSLASGRRTGELFF
CDR3nt: TGTGCCAGCAGCTTAGCTAGCGGGAGGCGAACCGGGGAGCTGTTTTTT
abundance: NA
len: 16
j_gene: TRBJ2-2
v_gene: TRBV7-2
d_gene: TRBD2

CDR3aa: CASTSIPGRIVSYNEQFF
CDR3nt: TGTGCCAGCACCTCAATCCCCGGGAGAATCGTGTCCTACAATGAGCAGTTCTTC
abundance: NA
len: 18
j_gene: TRBJ2-1
v_gene: TRBV6-9
d_gene: NA

CDR3aa: CASSLMGGSSYNEQFF
CDR3nt: TGTGCCAGCAGCTTAATGGGGGGTAGCTCCTACAATGAGCAGTTCTTC
abundance: NA
len: 16
j_gene: TRBJ2-1
v_gene: TRBV7-3
d_gene: NA

CDR3aa: CASSSLGLAGAYNEQFF
CDR3nt: TGTGCCAGCAGCTCCTTGGGACTAGCGGGAGCCTACAATGAGCAGTTCTTC
abundance: once
len: 17
j_gene: TRBJ2-1
v_gene: TRBV7-3
d_gene: TRBD2

CDR3aa: CASSGATNNPGNTIYF
CDR3nt: TGTGCCAGCAGTGGGGCTACAAATAATCCTGGAAACACCATATATTTT
abundance: NA
len: 16
j_gene: TRBJ1-3
v_gene: TRBV6-1
d_gene: NA

CDR3aa: CASSLDRANYGYTF
CDR3nt: TGTGCCAGCAGCTTGGACAGGGCTAACTATGGCTACACCTTC
abundance: few
len: 14
j_gene: TRBJ1-2
v_gene: TRBV5-4
d_gene: NA

CDR3aa: CASSGAGGYEQYF
CDR3nt: TGTGCCAGCAGCGGTGCTGGGGGGTACGAGCAGTACTTC
abundance: NA
len: 13
j_gene: TRBJ2-7
v_gene: TRBV11-2
d_gene: NA

CDR3aa: CASSVVGASYNEQFF
CDR3nt: TGTGCCAGCAGCGTAGTTGGGGCCTCCTACAATGAGCAGTTCTTC
abundance: NA
len: 15
j_gene: TRBJ2-1
v_gene: TRBV9
d_gene: NA

CDR3aa: CASSQDPRGRDTIYF
CDR3nt: TGCGCCAGCAGCCAAGATCCCAGGGGGCGGGACACCATATATTTT
abundance: NA
len: 15
j_gene: TRBJ1-3
v_gene: TRBV4-3
d_gene: TRBD1

CDR3aa: CASSRGWGNEQYF
CDR3nt: TGTGCCAGCTCAAGGGGGTGGGGGAACGAGCAGTACTTC
abundance: NA
len: 13
j_gene: TRBJ2-7
v_gene: TRBV18
d_gene: NA

CDR3aa: CASSKSTGGTDTQYF
CDR3nt: TGTGCCAGCAGCAAATCGACTGGGGGCACAGATACGCAGTATTTT
abundance: NA
len: 15
j_gene: TRBJ2-3
v_gene: TRBV9
d_gene: NA

CDR3aa: CASSLPGQGEKLFF
CDR3nt: TGTGCCAGCAGCTTACCGGGACAGGGAGAAAAACTGTTTTTT
abundance: once
len: 14
j_gene: TRBJ1-4
v_gene: TRBV5-6
d_gene: TRBD1

CDR3aa: CASAGLAGLRSSYNEQFF
CDR3nt: TGTGCCAGCGCGGGACTAGCGGGCCTCAGGAGCTCCTACAATGAGCAGTTCTTC
abundance: NA
len: 18
j_gene: TRBJ2-1
v_gene: TRBV2
d_gene: TRBD2

CDR3aa: CASSLRPGGDYGYTF
CDR3nt: TGTGCCAGCAGCTTGCGGCCAGGGGGAGACTATGGCTACACCTTC
abundance: NA
len: 15
j_gene: TRBJ1-2
v_gene: TRBV13
d_gene: TRBD1

CDR3aa: CASSMGNTQYF
CDR3nt: TGCGCCAGCAGTATGGGGAATACGCAGTATTTT
abundance: NA
len: 11
j_gene: TRBJ2-3
v_gene: TRBV10-1
d_gene: NA

CDR3aa: CASREGIDQPQHF
CDR3nt: TGTGCCAGCAGGGAGGGGATCGATCAGCCCCAGCATTTT
abundance: NA
len: 13
j_gene: TRBJ1-5
v_gene: TRBV6-6
d_gene: NA

CDR3aa: CASSPGRGVEETQYF
CDR3nt: TGTGCCAGCAGCCCCGGCAGGGGGGTGGAAGAGACCCAGTACTTC
abundance: once
len: 15
j_gene: TRBJ2-5
v_gene: TRBV7-3
d_gene: NA

CDR3aa: CASSADFTDTQYF
CDR3nt: TGTGCCAGCAGCGCGGACTTCACAGATACGCAGTATTTT
abundance: NA
len: 13
j_gene: TRBJ2-3
v_gene: TRBV7-2
d_gene: NA

CDR3aa: CASSPREGWTGELFF
CDR3nt: TGCGCCAGCAGCCCAAGGGAGGGTTGGACCGGGGAGCTGTTTTTT
abundance: NA
len: 15
j_gene: TRBJ2-2
v_gene: TRBV4-3
d_gene: TRBD2

CDR3aa: CASSVDGFQPQHF
CDR3nt: TGTGCCAGCAGCGTAGACGGGTTTCAGCCCCAGCATTTT
abundance: NA
len: 13
j_gene: TRBJ1-5
v_gene: TRBV9
d_gene: NA